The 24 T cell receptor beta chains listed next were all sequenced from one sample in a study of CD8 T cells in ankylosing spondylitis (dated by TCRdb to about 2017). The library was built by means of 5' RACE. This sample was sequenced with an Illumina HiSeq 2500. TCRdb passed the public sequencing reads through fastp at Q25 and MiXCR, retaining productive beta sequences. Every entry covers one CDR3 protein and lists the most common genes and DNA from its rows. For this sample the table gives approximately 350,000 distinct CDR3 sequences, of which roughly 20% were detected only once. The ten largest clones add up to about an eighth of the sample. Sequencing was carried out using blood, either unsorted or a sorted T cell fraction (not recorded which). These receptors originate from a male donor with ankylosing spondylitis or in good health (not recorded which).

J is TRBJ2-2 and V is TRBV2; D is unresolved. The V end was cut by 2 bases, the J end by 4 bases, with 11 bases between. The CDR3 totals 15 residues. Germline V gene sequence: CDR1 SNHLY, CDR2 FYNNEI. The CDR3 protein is CASSEIRLTTGELFF. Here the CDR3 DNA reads TGTGCCAGCAGTGAAATCCGGTTAACCACCGGGGAGCTGTTTTTT.

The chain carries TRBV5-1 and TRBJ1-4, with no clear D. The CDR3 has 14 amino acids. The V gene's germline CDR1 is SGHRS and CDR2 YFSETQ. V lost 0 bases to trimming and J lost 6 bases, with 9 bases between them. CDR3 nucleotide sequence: TGCGCCAGCAGCTTGGTGCCAGAAGATGAAAAACTGTTTTTT. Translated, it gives CASSLVPEDEKLFF.

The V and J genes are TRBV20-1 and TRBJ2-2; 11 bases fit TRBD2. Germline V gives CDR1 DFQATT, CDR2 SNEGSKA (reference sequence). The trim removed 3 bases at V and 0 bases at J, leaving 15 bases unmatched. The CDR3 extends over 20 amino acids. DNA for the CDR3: TGCAGTGCTAGTTCGTCCCAGCTAGCGGGGGGCCATTCGAACACCGGGGAGCTGTTTTTT. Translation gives CSASSSQLAGGHSNTGELFF.

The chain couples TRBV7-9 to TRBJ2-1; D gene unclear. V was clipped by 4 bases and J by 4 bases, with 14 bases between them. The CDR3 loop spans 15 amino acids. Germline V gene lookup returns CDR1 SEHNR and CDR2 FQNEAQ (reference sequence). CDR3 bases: TGTGCCAGCAGCTACCCCTCGGACGGATACAATGAGCAGTTCTTC. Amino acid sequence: CASSYPSDGYNEQFF.

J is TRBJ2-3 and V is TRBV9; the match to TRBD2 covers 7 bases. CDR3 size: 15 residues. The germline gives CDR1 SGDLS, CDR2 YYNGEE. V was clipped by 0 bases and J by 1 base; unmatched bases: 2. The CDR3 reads CASSVVGLRTDTQYF. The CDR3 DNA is TGTGCCAGCAGCGTAGTGGGACTACGCACAGATACGCAGTATTTT.

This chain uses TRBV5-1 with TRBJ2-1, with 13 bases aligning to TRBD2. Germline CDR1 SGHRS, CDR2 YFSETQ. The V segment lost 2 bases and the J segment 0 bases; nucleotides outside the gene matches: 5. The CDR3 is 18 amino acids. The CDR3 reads CASSFTTSGGTSYNEQFF. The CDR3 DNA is TGCGCCAGCAGCTTCACGACTAGCGGGGGGACCTCCTACAATGAGCAGTTCTTC.

The CDR3 loop is CATGQAREETQYF. CDR3 nucleotides: TGTGCCACCGGGCAGGCTAGGGAAGAGACCCAGTACTTC. The chain recombines TRBV15 with TRBJ2-5; D remains ambiguous. The CDR3 contains 13 residues. V shed 8 bases and J shed 3 bases, with 13 bases lying between them. CDR1 is LNHNV and CDR2 is YYDKDF in the germline V gene (reference sequence).

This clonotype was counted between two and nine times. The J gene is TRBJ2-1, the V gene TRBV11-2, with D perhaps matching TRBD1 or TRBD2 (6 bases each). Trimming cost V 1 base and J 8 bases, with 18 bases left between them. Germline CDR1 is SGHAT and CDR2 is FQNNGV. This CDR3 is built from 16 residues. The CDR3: CASSLAGRRGLYEQFF. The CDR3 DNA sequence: TGTGCCAGCAGCTTAGCGGGCCGACGGGGGCTCTATGAGCAGTTCTTC.

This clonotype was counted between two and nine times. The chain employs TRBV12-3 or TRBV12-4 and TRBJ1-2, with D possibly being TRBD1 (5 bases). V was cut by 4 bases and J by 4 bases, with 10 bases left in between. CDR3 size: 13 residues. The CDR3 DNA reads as TGTGCCAGCAGTTCTGGGGGAGCCTATGGCTACACCTTC. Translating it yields CASSSGGAYGYTF.

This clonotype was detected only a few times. CDR3: CASSLWTGTFYGYTF. CDR3 nucleotides: TGTGCCAGCAGCTTGTGGACAGGGACCTTCTATGGCTACACCTTC. V is TRBV11-2 and J is TRBJ1-2; 8 bases are a match to TRBD1. Germline V lookup: CDR1 SGHAT, CDR2 FQNNGV. The CDR3 is made up of 15 amino acids. The V and J ends lost 3 bases and 4 bases, in that order; junction bases with no gene match: 7.

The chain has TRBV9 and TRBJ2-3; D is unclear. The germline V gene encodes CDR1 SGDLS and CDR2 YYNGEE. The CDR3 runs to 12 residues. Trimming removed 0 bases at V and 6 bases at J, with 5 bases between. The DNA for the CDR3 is TGTGCCAGCAGCGTAGTAACTGATACGCAGTATTTT. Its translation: CASSVVTDTQYF.

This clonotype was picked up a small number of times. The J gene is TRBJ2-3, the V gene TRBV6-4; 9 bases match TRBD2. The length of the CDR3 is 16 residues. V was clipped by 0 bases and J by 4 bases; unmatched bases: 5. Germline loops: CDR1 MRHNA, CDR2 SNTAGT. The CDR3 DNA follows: TGTGCCAGCAGTGACTCGGGCGGGGGGGCATCAGATACGCAGTATTTT. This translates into CASSDSGGGASDTQYF.

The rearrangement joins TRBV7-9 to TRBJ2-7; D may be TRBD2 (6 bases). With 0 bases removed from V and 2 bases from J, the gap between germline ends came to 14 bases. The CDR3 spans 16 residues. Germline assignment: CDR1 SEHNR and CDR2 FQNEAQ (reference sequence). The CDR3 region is CASSLARASATYEQYF. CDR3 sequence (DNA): TGTGCCAGCAGCTTAGCGCGCGCTAGCGCAACCTACGAGCAGTACTTC.

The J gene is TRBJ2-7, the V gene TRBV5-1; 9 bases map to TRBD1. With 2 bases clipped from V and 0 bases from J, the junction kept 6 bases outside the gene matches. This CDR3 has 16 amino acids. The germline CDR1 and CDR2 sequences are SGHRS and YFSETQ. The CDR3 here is CASSLHRDRVSYEQYF. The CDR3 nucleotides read TGCGCCAGCAGCTTACACCGGGACAGGGTCTCCTACGAGCAGTACTTC.

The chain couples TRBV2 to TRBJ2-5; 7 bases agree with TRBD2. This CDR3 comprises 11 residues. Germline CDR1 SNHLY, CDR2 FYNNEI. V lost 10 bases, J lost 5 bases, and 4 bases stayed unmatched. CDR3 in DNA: TGTGCCATGCTCGGGGGGGAGACCCAGTACTTC. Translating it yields CAMLGGETQYF.

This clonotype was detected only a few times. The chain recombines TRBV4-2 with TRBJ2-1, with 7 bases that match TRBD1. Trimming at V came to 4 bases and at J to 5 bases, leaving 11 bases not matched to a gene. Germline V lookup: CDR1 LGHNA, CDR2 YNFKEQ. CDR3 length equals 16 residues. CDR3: CASSPTTGAANNEQFF. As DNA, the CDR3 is TGTGCCAGCAGCCCAACCACAGGGGCGGCCAACAATGAGCAGTTCTTC.

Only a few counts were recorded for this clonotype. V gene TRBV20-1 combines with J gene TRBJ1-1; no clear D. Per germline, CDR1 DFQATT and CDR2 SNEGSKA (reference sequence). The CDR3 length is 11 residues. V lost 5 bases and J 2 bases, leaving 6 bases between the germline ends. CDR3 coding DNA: TGCAGTGCTCCAACCAACACTGAAGCTTTCTTT. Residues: CSAPTNTEAFF.

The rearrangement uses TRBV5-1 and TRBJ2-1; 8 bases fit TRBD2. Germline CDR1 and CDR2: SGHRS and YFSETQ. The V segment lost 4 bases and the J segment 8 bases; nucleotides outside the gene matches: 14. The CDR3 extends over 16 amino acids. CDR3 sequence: CASSPSGFDLRDEQFF. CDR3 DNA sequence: TGCGCCAGCAGCCCTAGCGGGTTCGACCTGAGGGATGAGCAGTTCTTC.

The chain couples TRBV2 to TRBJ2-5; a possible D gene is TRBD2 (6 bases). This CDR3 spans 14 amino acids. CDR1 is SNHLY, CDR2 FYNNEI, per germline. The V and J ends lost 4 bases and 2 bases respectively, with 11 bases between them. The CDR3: CASSGEVGQETQYF. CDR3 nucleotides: TGTGCCAGCAGTGGGGAGGTGGGACAAGAGACCCAGTACTTC.

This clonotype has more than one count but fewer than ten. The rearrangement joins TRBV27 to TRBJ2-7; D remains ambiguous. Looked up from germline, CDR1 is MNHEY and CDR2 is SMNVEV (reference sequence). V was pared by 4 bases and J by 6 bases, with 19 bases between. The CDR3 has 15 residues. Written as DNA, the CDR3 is TGTGCCAGCAGTTCGACATTAAGAACGAATCGCGAGCAGTACTTC. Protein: CASSSTLRTNREQYF.

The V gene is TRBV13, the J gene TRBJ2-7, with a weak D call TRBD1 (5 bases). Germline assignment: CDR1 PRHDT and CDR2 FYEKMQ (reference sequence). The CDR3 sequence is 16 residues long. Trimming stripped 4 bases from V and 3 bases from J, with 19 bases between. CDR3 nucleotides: TGTGCCAGCAGCTCTACCTCAGACAGTGGGTACTACGAGCAGTACTTC. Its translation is CASSSTSDSGYYEQYF. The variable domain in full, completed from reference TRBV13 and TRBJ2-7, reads AAGVIQSPRHLIKEKRETATLKCYPIPRHDTVYWYQQGPGQDPQFLISFYEKMQSDKGSIPDRFSAQQFSDYHSELNMSSLELGDSALYFCASSSTSDSGYYEQYFGPGTRLTVT.

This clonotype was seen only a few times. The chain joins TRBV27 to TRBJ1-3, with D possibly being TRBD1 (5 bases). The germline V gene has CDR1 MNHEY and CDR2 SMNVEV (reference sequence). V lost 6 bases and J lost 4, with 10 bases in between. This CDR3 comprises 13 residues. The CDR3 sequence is CASSPGWGNTIYF. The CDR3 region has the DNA TGTGCCAGCAGCCCAGGGTGGGGAAACACCATATATTTT.

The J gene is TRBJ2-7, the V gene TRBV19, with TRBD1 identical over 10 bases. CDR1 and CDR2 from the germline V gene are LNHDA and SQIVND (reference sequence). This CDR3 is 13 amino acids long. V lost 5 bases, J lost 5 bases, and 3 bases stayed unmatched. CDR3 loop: CASSGTGAHEQYF. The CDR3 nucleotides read TGTGCCAGTAGTGGGACAGGGGCTCACGAGCAGTACTTC.

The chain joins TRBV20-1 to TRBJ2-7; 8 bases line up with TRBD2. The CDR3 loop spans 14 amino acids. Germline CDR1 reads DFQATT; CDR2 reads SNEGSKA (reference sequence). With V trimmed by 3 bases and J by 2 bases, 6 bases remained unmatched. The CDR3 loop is CSASFRGGAYEQYF. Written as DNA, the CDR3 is TGCAGTGCTAGTTTTCGGGGGGGGGCCTACGAGCAGTACTTC.